Sequencing of this TCR beta chain was carried out in a study of shared clonotypes between healthy human individuals. Study-wide context: The study drew on a couple of women and a few men aged 18 to 49 as donors.

Profiled with immunoSEQ multiplex PCR; TCRdb holds only in-frame clones, not every one. The data show about 2,200,000 clones, approximately 94% seen once. Cells designated naive CD8 were CD45RO-negative and were positively selected for CCR7, with terminally differentiated effector memory CD45RA+ cells excluded. The germline V gene has CDR1 MGHRA and CDR2 YSYEKL. The CDR3 spans 12 residues. The V and J ends lost 3 bases and 9 bases respectively, with 11 bases between them. Sequencing was done on a sample of naive CD8+ T cells from PBMCs. This receptor was taken from a man younger than 30 in good health. Some clones in this sample may be carry-over from other donors' samples. The V gene is TRBV4-1, the J gene TRBJ1-2, with D perhaps TRBD1 (6 bases). The CDR3 reads CASSQDSLSYTF. In nucleotides, the CDR3 is TGCGCCAGCAGCCAGGACAGTCTTAGCTACACCTTC.